Given below is one T cell receptor (beta chain) in context. This clonotype was observed a single time. What antigen it recognizes has not been identified. There are no base qualities to consult, and no much larger clone falls within one base. The source of the sample is a study of blood T cells in healthy people across ages (dated by TCRdb to between 2015 and 2016). In the study overall: In model experiments, template switching captured roughly one uniquely barcoded TCR beta cDNA molecule for every two T cells. To avoid experimental bias, donors of different ages were randomly spread across the sequencing lanes. The donors were split into four age groups: young (average roughly 15 years), middle-aged (about 40), aged (over 55) and long-lived (about 74). Using the same blood draw, the study looked at two additional independent replicas of 1 million unique cDNA reads for two donors, one aged 18 to 30 and the other aged 80 or older. To track age-related changes in TCR beta repertoire diversity, the study relied on deep sequencing normalized with unique cDNA molecular identifiers.

For CDR1 and CDR2, the germline V gene lists SGHVS and FNYEAQ. The CDR3 holds 18 amino acids from the cysteine to the phenylalanine. Just CDR3 DNA is preserved here, 54 bases in frame from base 1. V drops 1 base and J drops 4 bases, leaving 21 bases in between. Library preparation employed 5' RACE. A second PCR of about 6 to 11 cycles was performed with a sample-barcoded 5' primer and a J-beta primer mix. A template-switch 5' adaptor carrying 12 random nucleotides introduced a unique molecular identifier onto each TCR beta cDNA molecule. Each sample yielded at least 3 million CDR3-containing paired-end reads. First-strand cDNA was synthesized from all RNA with the Mint cDNA synthesis kit, primed by a TRBC-specific oligonucleotide. Following uracil-DNA glycosylase treatment, a first 18-cycle PCR with universal primers M1SS and BC2_uni_R was performed on all cDNA. As for the original processing: Each sample was normalized by randomly selecting 1 million high-quality reads, each carrying a distinct molecular identifier. Reads with shared molecular identifiers were discarded instead of being binned into consensus sequences. MiTCR, set to a Q25 quality threshold and the strictest error-elimination algorithm, was used for CDR3 identification, clonotype clustering and error correction. A nonparametric unseen species model using Euler transformation provided a lower-bound estimate of total TCR beta diversity. TCRdb passed the public sequencing reads through fastp at Q25 and MiXCR, retaining productive beta sequences. CDR3 protein duplicates are merged, each entry listing the most common genes and DNA. What appears here as the V and J calls and clone size reflects TCRdb's work, not the paper's. This sample holds some 1,800,000 distinct CDR3 sequences; approximately 40% were observed only once. The ten largest make up roughly 23% of the sample.

Systemically healthy Caucasian individuals from Russia, approximately 39 in total and aged roughly 6 to 95 years, were included as donors. Around 10 milliliters of peripheral blood were drawn from each donor into EDTA-treated Vacutainer tubes. Ficoll-Paque density-gradient centrifugation was used to isolate PBMCs, with at least 6.5 million per sample. Total RNA was extracted from PBMCs with Trizol reagent, with at least 6 micrograms obtained per sample. For every donor, flow cytometry on a PBMC aliquot measured the percentage of naive CD45RAhigh/CD27high T cells. Results and caveats for the whole study, not just this receptor: Compared with the aged group, the long-lived group had more naive CD4+ T cells, fewer expanded clones and increased TCR diversity, suggesting age selection. Because profiling used bulk unsorted PBMCs, naive and antigen-experienced compartments could not be compared conclusively. The percentage of naive T cells measured by flow cytometry correlated strongly with observed TCR beta diversity. Because donor CMV infection status was unknown, age-related changes in expanded clonotypes were potentially confounded. Observed TCR beta diversity per million T cells fell roughly linearly with age, and a significant reduction was already apparent by age roughly 40. Total diversity estimates from one million sequenced T cells were considered lower bounds and underestimates.

Source material: blood. The sequence joins TRBV7-6 to TRBJ2-3; a tentative D match to TRBD1 spans 5 bases. This receptor was taken from a human donor in good health. The DNA reads as follows: TGTGCCAGCAGCTTAGAGAGGCCGGGCACCCCGACAGCAGATACGCAGTATTTT. Its coded protein is CASSLERPGTPTADTQYF.